One sample yielded the 13 T cell receptor beta chains listed below, sequenced in a study of identical twins. TCRdb recomputed calls from the 5' RACE reads with MiXCR, one row per CDR3 protein. Among roughly 230,000 distinct CDR3 sequences listed, about 8.9% were seen once. The same specimen was also included in a second study, on yellow fever vaccine responses in identical twins.

The specimen sequenced was CD8+ T cells sorted from blood. The receptors derive from a young woman in good health.

In its sample, this clonotype was seen many times. The chain recombines TRBV27 with TRBJ2-3; 14 nucleotides align to TRBD2. V was pared by 5 bases and J by 2 bases, with 6 bases of the junction left unmatched. CDR3 length equals 17 residues. The germline CDR1 and CDR2 sequences are MNHEY and SMNVEV (reference sequence). The CDR3 DNA reads TGTGCCAGCAGTCGATCGGGACTAGCGGGGGTCACAGATACGCAGTATTTT. This translates into CASSRSGLAGVTDTQYF.

This clonotype was observed many times. The rearrangement links TRBV29-1 to TRBJ2-1; perhaps TRBD1 as D (5 bases). This CDR3 has 11 amino acids. Trimming removed 5 bases from V and 7 bases from J, with 9 bases in between. Germline-derived CDR1 and CDR2 are SQVTM and ANQGSEA. CDR3 amino acids: CSVFQGNEQFF. CDR3 in DNA: TGCAGCGTTTTTCAGGGAAATGAGCAGTTCTTC.

This clonotype was observed a handful of times. This chain joins TRBV28 and TRBJ2-1; 10 positions agree with TRBD1. After removal of 5 bases from V and 7 bases from J, the junction contained 11 bases not matched to a gene. From germline, CDR1 is MDHEN and CDR2 SYDVKM. The CDR3 length is 16 residues. The CDR3 spells CASSPLPGQGINEQFF. Here the CDR3 DNA reads TGTGCCAGCAGTCCCTTACCGGGACAGGGGATTAATGAGCAGTTCTTC.

This clonotype was observed a handful of times. This chain links TRBV20-1 with TRBJ1-5; TRBD1 is a possible D gene (5 bases). Trimming shortened V by 0 bases and J by 5 bases, and 14 bases separated the two germline ends. In germline, CDR1 is DFQATT, CDR2 SNEGSKA (reference sequence). The CDR3 length is 15 residues. The CDR3 nucleotides read TGCAGTGCTAGAGATGGGGGACTCCTTTATCAGCCCCAGCATTTT. This codes for CSARDGGLLYQPQHF.

The rearrangement uses TRBV4-3 and TRBJ2-3, with 9 bases matching TRBD2. This CDR3 spans 16 amino acids. Germline V gene lookup returns CDR1 LGHNA and CDR2 YSLEER. The ends lost 3 bases at V and 2 bases at J; junction bases unmatched: 6. The CDR3 sequence: CASSHFSGGTTDTQYF. CDR3 coding DNA: TGCGCCAGCAGCCACTTTAGCGGGGGAACCACAGATACGCAGTATTTT.

The gene calls are TRBV9 and TRBJ2-7; TRBD1 agrees at 9 bases. The germline gives CDR1 SGDLS, CDR2 YYNGEE. The CDR3 runs to 14 residues. Trimming at V came to 4 bases and at J to 3 bases, leaving 5 bases not matched to a gene. The CDR3 DNA reads TGTGCCAGCAGCACGGCGGACAGGGGCTACGAGCAGTACTTC. The encoded protein is CASSTADRGYEQYF. Together with reference TRBV9 and TRBJ2-7, the CDR3 gives the full variable domain: DSGVTQTPKHLITATGQRVTLRCSPRSGDLSVYWYQQSLDQGLQFLIQYYNGEERAKGNILERFSAQQFPDLHSELNLSSLELGDSALYFCASSTADRGYEQYFGPGTRLTVT.

This clonotype turned up a few times. The rearrangement joins TRBV6-5 to TRBJ2-3; D could derive from TRBD1 or TRBD2 (6 bases each). The CDR3 has 16 residues. V was trimmed by 2 bases and J by 0 bases, leaving 12 bases between them. Germline-derived CDR1 and CDR2 are MNHEY and SVGAGI. The CDR3 region has the DNA TGTGCCAGCAGTTACACGGAGGGGGGTAGCACAGATACGCAGTATTTT. The encoded protein is CASSYTEGGSTDTQYF.

This clonotype has just a few counts. V and J are TRBV3-1 and TRBJ2-7, with 12 bases matching TRBD2. The CDR3 runs to 16 residues. Per germline, CDR1 LGHDT and CDR2 YNNKEL (reference sequence). V lost 4 bases to trimming and J lost 3 bases; unmatched junction nucleotides: 7. Here the CDR3 reads CASSRSLAGGGYEQYF. CDR3 nucleotide sequence: TGTGCCAGCAGCCGATCACTAGCGGGAGGAGGCTACGAGCAGTACTTC.

This clonotype was seen many times. The V gene is TRBV29-1, the J gene TRBJ2-1; tentatively, D is TRBD2 (6 bases). V lost 4 bases and J 1 base, leaving 8 bases between the germline ends. The CDR3 has 13 amino acids. Looked up from germline, CDR1 is SQVTM and CDR2 is ANQGSEA. The DNA of the CDR3 is TGCAGCGTTGCGGGAGTTTCCTACAATGAGCAGTTCTTC. Translated, it gives CSVAGVSYNEQFF.

This clonotype was picked up many times. The chain recombines TRBV12-3 or TRBV12-4 with TRBJ1-1; D unresolved. V shed 1 base and J shed 5 bases, with 11 bases lying between them. The CDR3 runs to 14 residues. This CDR3 is CASSLVSGGTEAFF. CDR3 sequence (DNA): TGTGCCAGCAGTTTAGTATCAGGAGGGACTGAAGCTTTCTTT.

The rearrangement joins TRBV29-1 to TRBJ2-5; 13 bases are a match to TRBD2. This CDR3 has 16 residues. Germline lookup yields CDR1 SQVTM and CDR2 ANQGSEA. J lost 4 bases, V lost 6 bases, and 11 bases had no gene match. The CDR3 here is CSVAGTSGAGRETQYF. The CDR3 DNA follows: TGCAGCGTGGCCGGGACTAGCGGGGCTGGCCGAGAGACCCAGTACTTC. The variable domain in full, with the rest retrieved from reference TRBV29-1 and TRBJ2-5, is SAVISQKPSRDICQRGTSLTIQCQVDSQVTMMFWYRQQPGQSLTLIATANQGSEATYESGFVIDKFPISRPNLTFSTLTVSNMSPEDSSIYLCSVAGTSGAGRETQYFGPGTRLLVL.

The chain is built from TRBV20-1 and TRBJ2-7, with TRBD1 as a possible D gene (6 bases). This CDR3 is built from 11 residues. Trimming removed 6 bases from V and 5 bases from J, with 11 bases in between. CDR1 and CDR2 from the germline V gene are DFQATT and SNEGSKA (reference sequence). The CDR3 sequence: CSASDSNEQYF. CDR3 bases: TGCAGTGCCTCGGACAGCAACGAGCAGTACTTC.

The chain joins TRBV20-1 to TRBJ1-5, with 7 bases identical to TRBD1. V gave up 4 bases and J gave up 0 bases; unmatched junction bases: 6. CDR1 DFQATT and CDR2 SNEGSKA come from the germline V gene (reference sequence). The CDR3 contains 15 residues. The DNA of the CDR3 is TGCAGTGCTATAGAGGACAGGTATAGCAATCAGCCCCAGCATTTT. Protein sequence: CSAIEDRYSNQPQHF.